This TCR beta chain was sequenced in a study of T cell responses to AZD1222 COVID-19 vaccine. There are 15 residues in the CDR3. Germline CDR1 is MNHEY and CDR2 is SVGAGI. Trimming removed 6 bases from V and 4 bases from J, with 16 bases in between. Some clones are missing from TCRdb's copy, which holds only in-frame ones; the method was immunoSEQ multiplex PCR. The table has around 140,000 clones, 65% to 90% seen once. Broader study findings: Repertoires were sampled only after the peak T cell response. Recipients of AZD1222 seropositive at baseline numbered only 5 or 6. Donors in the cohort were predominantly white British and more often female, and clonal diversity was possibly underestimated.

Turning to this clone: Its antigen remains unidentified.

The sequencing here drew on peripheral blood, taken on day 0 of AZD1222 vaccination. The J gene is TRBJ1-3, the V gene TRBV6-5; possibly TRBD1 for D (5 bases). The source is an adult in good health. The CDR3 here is CASRDTPGAGNTIYF. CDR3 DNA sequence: TGTGCCAGCAGAGACACCCCCGGGGCCGGAAACACCATATATTTT.